Shown below are 6 T cell receptor beta chains from a single sample sequenced in a study of a mutant IDH1 vaccine in newly diagnosed glioma. Profiled with immunoSEQ multiplex PCR; TCRdb holds only in-frame clones, not every one. The table records around 50,000 clones, 75% to 90% of them present only once. Time point described: week 5, during vaccination. Each dose delivered 300 ug of mutant IDH1 20-mer peptide subcutaneously with imiquimod. What these receptors recognize is not known. Source: PBMCs, taken from a glioma patient whose treatment included an IDH1 peptide vaccine. These receptors were collected from a middle-aged woman with glioma.

The chain joins TRBV6-4 to TRBJ2-3; 11 bases are a match to TRBD2. This CDR3 contains 16 residues. The V gene's germline CDR1 is MRHNA and CDR2 SNTAGT. V shed 5 bases, J shed 3 bases, and the junction held 7 bases outside the gene matches. As DNA, the CDR3 is TGTGCCAGCAGTCCTACTAGCGGGAGCGGGACAGATACGCAGTATTTT. Protein: CASSPTSGSGTDTQYF.

This chain connects TRBV4-3 to TRBJ2-5, with no clear D. V was shortened by 1 base and J by 1 base, with 7 bases between the two germline ends. Germline V gene data show CDR1 as LGHNA and CDR2 as YSLEER. The CDR3 contains 14 residues. The CDR3 sequence is CASSQALFQETQYF. CDR3 sequence (DNA): TGCGCCAGCAGCCAAGCCCTATTCCAAGAGACCCAGTACTTC.

This rearrangement joins TRBV7-9 to TRBJ2-7; D possibly corresponds to TRBD1 (5 bases). CDR3 length: 14 amino acids. Trimming took 1 base from V and 1 from J, leaving 8 bases between them. Germline assignment: CDR1 SEHNR and CDR2 FQNEAQ (reference sequence). CDR3 protein: CASSLGDSSYEQYF. DNA of the CDR3: TGTGCCAGCAGCTTAGGAGACAGTTCCTACGAGCAGTACTTC.

This chain links TRBV19 with TRBJ1-5; D remains unclear. Trimming shortened V by 0 bases and J by 4 bases, and 10 bases separated the two germline ends. Germline values: CDR1 LNHDA, CDR2 SQIVND (reference sequence). There are 15 residues in the CDR3. In DNA, the CDR3 is TGTGCCAGTAGTATAGAGGGCCACTGGAATCAGCCCCAGCATTTT. Protein sequence: CASSIEGHWNQPQHF.

This clone was recorded only once. V is TRBV21-1 and J is TRBJ1-4; the table assigns TRBD1, which was not confirmed against the DNA. TRBV21-1 is classified as a pseudogene. CDR3 length: 16 amino acids. The CDR3 region has the DNA TGTGCCAGCAGCAGAAAAAGACCGGGACAACGTGAAAAACTGTTTTTT. Amino acids: CASSRKRPGQREKLFF.

J is TRBJ1-1 and V is TRBV27; D is unclear. Trimming removed 5 bases from V and 0 bases from J, with 13 bases in between. CDR3 length equals 15 residues. CDR1 is MNHEY, CDR2 SMNVEV, per germline (reference sequence). This CDR3 reads CASSLSNKMNTEAFF. In DNA form, the CDR3 reads TGTGCCAGCAGTCTCTCGAACAAAATGAACACTGAAGCTTTCTTT.